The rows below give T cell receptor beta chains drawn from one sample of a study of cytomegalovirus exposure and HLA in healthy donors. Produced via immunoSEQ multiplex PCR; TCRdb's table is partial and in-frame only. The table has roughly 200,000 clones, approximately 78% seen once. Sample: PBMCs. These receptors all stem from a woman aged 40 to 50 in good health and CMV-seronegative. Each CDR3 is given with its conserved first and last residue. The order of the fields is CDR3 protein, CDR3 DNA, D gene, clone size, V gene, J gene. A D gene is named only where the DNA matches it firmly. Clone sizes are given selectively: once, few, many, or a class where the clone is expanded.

CASSFFRGTFELFF,TGTGCCAGCAGCTTCTTCAGGGGCACATTTGAGCTGTTTTTT,.,once,TRBV7-9,TRBJ2-2
CASTLSWGQGPYEQYF,TGTGCCAGCACCCTTAGTTGGGGACAGGGCCCCTACGAGCAGTACTTC,TRBD1,.,TRBV27,TRBJ2-7
CASSLTSGSSYEQYF,TGTGCCAGCAGTCTTACTAGCGGGAGCTCCTACGAGCAGTACTTC,TRBD2,.,TRBV6-6,TRBJ2-7
CASSQRILQGIEQYF,TGCGCCAGCAGCCAGAGGATTTTACAGGGAATCGAGCAGTACTTC,.,.,TRBV4-1,TRBJ2-7
CASSSTGLAGPTGELFF,TGTGCCAGCAGTTCCACCGGACTAGCGGGACCTACCGGGGAGCTGTTTTTT,TRBD2,.,TRBV27,TRBJ2-2
CASSPWEGGGTEAFF,TGCGCCAGCAGCCCATGGGAGGGGGGGGGCACTGAAGCTTTCTTT,.,.,TRBV5-1,TRBJ1-1
CASSISGGEQYF,TGTGCCAGCAGCATCTCAGGGGGCGAGCAGTACTTC,TRBD1,.,TRBV7-3,TRBJ2-7
CASSKDRADNQPQHF,TGTGCCAGCAGCAAGGACAGGGCGGACAATCAGCCCCAGCATTTT,TRBD1,.,TRBV6-5,TRBJ1-5
CASSTTQGADGYTF,TGTGCCAGTAGTACCACACAGGGGGCAGATGGCTACACCTTC,TRBD1,.,TRBV19,TRBJ1-2
CASSPLGQNGYTF,TGTGCCAGCTCACCACTTGGACAGAATGGCTACACCTTC,.,.,TRBV18,TRBJ1-2
CASSFKGLAGGRSYNEQFF,TGTGCCAGCAGTTTTAAGGGACTAGCGGGAGGTAGGTCCTACAATGAGCAGTTCTTC,TRBD2,.,TRBV27,TRBJ2-1
CASSIQGPGANVLTF,TGTGCCAGTAGTATACAGGGTCCCGGGGCCAACGTCCTGACTTTC,.,.,TRBV19,TRBJ2-6
CASSLALLANNEQFF,TGTGCCAGCAGCTTAGCGCTGCTAGCTAACAATGAGCAGTTCTTC,.,.,TRBV7-8,TRBJ2-1
CASSDHDIYEQYF,TGTGCCAGCAGTGATCATGACATCTACGAGCAGTACTTC,.,once,TRBV2,TRBJ2-7
CASSLVGAKGAQYF,TGTGCCAGCAGCTTAGTGGGCGCTAAGGGGGCCCAGTACTTC,TRBD1,.,TRBV11-2,TRBJ2-7
CASGTGGNRSPANYGYTF,TGTGCCAGCGGGACAGGGGGCAATAGGAGTCCCGCTAACTATGGCTACACCTTC,TRBD1,.,TRBV2,TRBJ1-2
CASSLVGTSSYNEQFF,TGTGCCAGCAGCTTGGTGGGGACTAGCTCCTACAATGAGCAGTTCTTC,TRBD2,.,TRBV7-3,TRBJ2-1
CASSLLGGSDTGELFF,TGTGCCAGCAGCTTATTAGGCGGATCTGACACCGGGGAGCTGTTTTTT,.,.,TRBV11-2,TRBJ2-2
CASSLAAQETQYF,TGTGCCAGCAGCTTAGCAGCCCAAGAGACCCAGTACTTC,.,.,TRBV7-2,TRBJ2-5
CASSHTTGVYEQYF,TGCGCCAGCAGCCACACGACAGGGGTCTACGAGCAGTACTTC,TRBD1,once,TRBV4-1,TRBJ2-7
CASSQAGLAETYEQYF,TGTGCCAGCAGCCAGGCCGGACTAGCGGAAACCTACGAGCAGTACTTC,TRBD2,.,TRBV4-2,TRBJ2-7
CATQMSRSYEQYF,TGTGCCACCCAGATGAGTAGGAGCTACGAGCAGTACTTC,.,.,TRBV19,TRBJ2-7
CASSLQGPYEQYF,TGTGCCAGCAGTTTGCAGGGGCCCTACGAGCAGTACTTC,.,.,TRBV27,TRBJ2-7
CASSQDSRGLAGGRRSTDTQYF,TGCGCCAGCAGCCAAGATTCCCGGGGACTAGCGGGAGGAAGAAGAAGCACAGATACGCAGTATTTT,TRBD2,.,TRBV4-1,TRBJ2-3
CASSFQDRGQETQYF,TGTGCCAGCAGCTTCCAGGACAGGGGACAAGAGACCCAGTACTTC,TRBD1,few,TRBV11-2,TRBJ2-5
CASSAAGQPYYEQYF,TGTGCCAGCAGCGCGGCGGGACAGCCTTACTACGAGCAGTACTTC,.,.,TRBV9,TRBJ2-7
CASSGAGNTEAFF,TGTGCCAGTAGTGGGGCAGGAAACACTGAAGCTTTCTTT,.,.,TRBV19,TRBJ1-1
CASSQEWDRGDTEAFF,TGTGCCAGCAGCCAAGAATGGGACAGGGGGGACACTGAAGCTTTCTTT,TRBD1,.,TRBV4-2,TRBJ1-1
CASRTGQDYFSGANVLTF,TGTGCCAGTAGGACGGGACAGGACTATTTCTCTGGGGCCAACGTCCTGACTTTC,TRBD1,.,TRBV19,TRBJ2-6
CASRTPRRAHEQFF,TGTGCCAGCCGGACACCTCGTAGAGCGCATGAGCAGTTCTTC,.,.,TRBV2,TRBJ2-1
CASSPPRGRTEAFF,TGTGCCAGCAGCCCTCCCCGGGGGAGGACTGAAGCTTTCTTT,.,.,TRBV4-2,TRBJ1-1
CATAGGMSGELFF,TGTGCCACCGCGGGAGGGATGAGCGGGGAGCTGTTTTTT,TRBD2,few,TRBV28,TRBJ2-2
CASSFAGANTEAFF,TGTGCCAGCAGTTTCGCAGGGGCGAACACTGAAGCTTTCTTT,.,.,TRBV28,TRBJ1-1
CASRTGGAETQYF,TGTGCCAGCAGGACAGGGGGTGCAGAGACCCAGTACTTC,TRBD1,.,TRBV11-2,TRBJ2-5
CASRPQPTNEKLFF,TGCGCCAGCAGGCCACAGCCAACTAATGAAAAACTGTTTTTT,.,few,TRBV5-1,TRBJ1-4
CASSLEGAPLIDGYTF,TGTGCCAGCAGCTTAGAGGGGGCGCCCCTGATCGATGGCTACACCTTC,TRBD1,.,TRBV7-2,TRBJ1-2
CASSLPGQISGANVLTF,TGTGCCAGCAGCTTACCGGGACAAATATCTGGGGCCAACGTCCTGACTTTC,.,.,TRBV5-4,TRBJ2-6
CASSERHASGYTF,TGTGCCAGCAGCGAACGACATGCGTCTGGCTACACCTTC,.,.,TRBV7-2,TRBJ1-2
CASSFKDRETYEQYF,TGTGCCAGCAGCTTTAAGGACAGGGAGACCTACGAGCAGTACTTC,TRBD1,.,TRBV5-4,TRBJ2-7
CASSLMGRTSGSNEQFF,TGCGCCAGCAGCTTGATGGGTAGGACTAGCGGGAGCAATGAGCAGTTCTTC,TRBD2,.,TRBV5-1,TRBJ2-1
CASSPPGQMYEQYF,TGTGCCAGCTCACCACCGGGACAGATGTACGAGCAGTACTTC,TRBD1,.,TRBV18,TRBJ2-7
CASSEGSGANVLTF,TGTGCCAGCAGTGAGGGGAGCGGGGCCAACGTCCTGACTTTC,.,.,TRBV6-1,TRBJ2-6
CASSPAAVEAFF,TGTGCCAGCTCACCCGCGGCGGTTGAAGCTTTCTTT,.,.,TRBV18,TRBJ1-1
CASSANMGDQPQHF,TGTGCCAGCAGCGCGAACATGGGCGATCAGCCCCAGCATTTT,.,.,TRBV7-2,TRBJ1-5
CASSSRGAGTYEQYF,TGTGCCAGCAGTTCCCGGGGGGCTGGAACCTACGAGCAGTACTTC,.,.,TRBV28,TRBJ2-7
CASGSRREKDTQYF,TGTGCCAGCGGCTCTAGGAGGGAGAAAGATACGCAGTATTTT,.,.,TRBV5-4,TRBJ2-3
CASSYLVAEAGYEQYF,TGTGCCAGCAGTTACTTGGTAGCGGAGGCGGGCTACGAGCAGTACTTC,.,.,TRBV6-6,TRBJ2-7
CASSEGGPTPQHF,TGTGCCAGCAGTGAAGGGGGGCCTACGCCCCAGCATTTT,.,.,TRBV6-1,TRBJ1-5
CASSLDIAKNIQYF,TGTGCCAGCAGCCTTGACATAGCCAAAAACATTCAGTACTTC,.,.,TRBV11-2,TRBJ2-4
CASSDLGGTDTQYF,TGTGCCAGCAGTGACTTAGGGGGCACAGATACGCAGTATTTT,.,.,TRBV6-1,TRBJ2-3
CAWSLYRSGIPGYTF,TGTGCCTGGAGTCTTTACCGGTCAGGGATTCCTGGCTACACCTTC,.,once,TRBV30,TRBJ1-2
CASRIGLAVYNEQFF,TGCGCCAGCAGAATTGGACTAGCGGTCTACAATGAGCAGTTCTTC,TRBD2,.,TRBV10-2,TRBJ2-1
CASTPTGGMFSFNQPQHF,TGTGCCAGTACCCCGACAGGGGGTATGTTTTCTTTTAATCAGCCCCAGCATTTT,TRBD1,.,TRBV19,TRBJ1-5